Included here is one T cell receptor (beta chain) sequence, with context. The data stem from a study of blood T cell repertoires in COVID-19. This CDR3 contains 14 residues. The V gene's germline CDR1 is MNHEY and CDR2 SMNVEV (reference sequence). V lost 4 bases to trimming and J lost 10 bases, with 19 bases between them. Authors' data handling: From reference gene primer amplification, estimates of nucleated cell counts were derived. The protocol was immunoSEQ multiplex PCR, while the TCRdb copy is restricted to in-frame clones and leaves out a portion. That table gives V, J and clone size, and the DNA gave D and trimming. The table has roughly 40,000 clones, approximately 86% seen once.

The clonotype was recovered from a man aged 35-49 years with active COVID-19. V is TRBV27 and J is TRBJ1-1; possibly TRBD1 for D (6 bases). Sequencing input: peripheral blood. The chain's CDR3 is CASSSLGGAAGAFF. CDR3 nucleotides: TGTGCCAGCAGTTCCCTGGGGGGGGCTGCTGGAGCTTTCTTT.